These 17 T cell receptor beta chains were sequenced from one sample in a study of shared clonotypes between healthy human individuals. Generated by immunoSEQ multiplex PCR, the TCRdb table keeps only in-frame clones and is missing some. The repertoire holds some 2,500,000 clones, with around 93% as singletons. Source material: naive CD4+ T cells from PBMCs. Subset described: CD45RA+ positively selected. The receptors come from a man in his late teens or twenties in good health. Some clones in this sample may be carry-over from other donors' samples.

The chain uses TRBV5-4 and TRBJ2-7; weak D call: TRBD2 (6 bases). The ends were cut back, 4 bases at V and 2 bases at J, with 16 bases in the middle. The CDR3 extends over 15 amino acids. Germline V gene sequence: CDR1 SGHNT, CDR2 YYREEE (reference sequence). DNA for the CDR3: TGTGCCAGCAGCGTTGACCCCGGGGGTCCCTACGAGCAGTACTTC. Amino acid sequence: CASSVDPGGPYEQYF.

The chain couples TRBV5-4 to TRBJ2-1; the D gene is possibly TRBD1 (5 bases). V gave up 2 bases and J gave up 11 bases, with 11 bases separating them. The CDR3 covers 12 residues. The V gene's germline CDR1 is SGHNT and CDR2 YYREEE (reference sequence). CDR3 sequence: CASSFRGAKQFF. CDR3 DNA sequence: TGTGCCAGCAGCTTCCGTGGGGCAAAGCAGTTCTTC.

The genes are TRBV29-1 and TRBJ2-5; D may be TRBD1 or TRBD2 (5 bases each). Germline CDR1 and CDR2: SQVTM and ANQGSEA. The CDR3 is 12 residues long. Trimming took off 7 bases at V and 10 bases at J, with 19 bases between the two ends. The CDR3 DNA reads TGCAGCGGCCTGAGACCCGAGAGGGGCCAGTACTTC. Its protein is CSGLRPERGQYF.

The V and J genes are TRBV10-3 and TRBJ2-1; 10 nucleotides line up with TRBD2. The CDR3 has 14 amino acids. V shed 2 bases and J 7 bases; nucleotides not matched to a gene: 2. The V gene's germline CDR1 is ENHRY and CDR2 SYGVKD. The CDR3 bases are TGTGCCATCAGTGAGGTTAGCGGGAGGAATGAGCAGTTCTTC. It is translated as CAISEVSGRNEQFF.

The rearrangement uses TRBV20-1 and TRBJ2-1, with D possibly TRBD2 on 6 matching bases. Trimming shortened V by 6 bases and J by 8 bases, and 11 bases separated the two germline ends. This CDR3 has 11 amino acids. The germline V gene has CDR1 DFQATT and CDR2 SNEGSKA (reference sequence). DNA of the CDR3: TGCAGTGCCCAGAGGAGGGATGAGCAGTTCTTC. As protein: CSAQRRDEQFF.

In the case of this clone: This CDR3 is also generated by other DNA sequences in the sample. This rearrangement joins TRBV9 to TRBJ2-5; no clear D. CDR3 size: 14 residues. V lost 1 base, J lost 2 bases, and 9 bases lay in between. Germline CDR1 reads SGDLS; CDR2 reads YYNGEE. CDR3 loop: CASSVLAAQETQYF. The CDR3 DNA is TGTGCCAGCAGCGTATTGGCGGCACAAGAGACCCAGTACTTC.

Comment on this clone: Distinct nucleotide sequences in the sample also encode this CDR3. This chain connects TRBV7-9 to TRBJ1-2, with unresolved D. The ends were cut back, 3 bases at V and 5 bases at J, with 10 bases in the middle. The CDR3 is 13 amino acids. CDR1 SEHNR and CDR2 FQNEAQ come from the germline V gene (reference sequence). The CDR3 loop is CASSLAPEYGYTF. CDR3 in DNA: TGTGCCAGCAGCTTGGCGCCAGAGTATGGCTACACCTTC.

The table lists this clone with a count of one. The V call is TRBV4-2, the J call TRBJ2-4, with 10 bases aligning to TRBD2. Germline trimming cut 1 base from V and 9 bases from J; bases unmatched to any gene: 9. Germline V lookup: CDR1 LGHNA, CDR2 YNFKEQ. CDR3 size: 16 residues. The CDR3 reads CASSQGGASGRSIQYF. CDR3 bases: TGTGCCAGCAGCCAAGGGGGGGCTAGCGGGAGAAGCATTCAGTACTTC.

The chain uses TRBV6-1 and TRBJ1-5; no clear D. Germline V gene sequence: CDR1 MNHNS, CDR2 SASEGT. Trimming removed 0 bases from V and 6 bases from J, with 6 bases in between. There are 13 residues in the CDR3. For the CDR3, the DNA is TGTGCCAGCAGTGAAGCGCAGACTCAGCCCCAGCATTTT. This codes for CASSEAQTQPQHF.

The chain combines TRBV28 with TRBJ1-5, with TRBD1 as a possible D gene (6 bases). There are 16 residues in the CDR3. Trimming cost V 6 bases and J 1 base, with 16 bases left between them. Per the germline V gene, CDR1 is MDHEN and CDR2 is SYDVKM. CDR3 DNA sequence: TGTGCCAGCAGCTCCTCGCGGGGGCCAAGCAATCAGCCCCAGCATTTT. It translates to CASSSSRGPSNQPQHF.

V gene TRBV29-1 combines with J gene TRBJ1-2; no definite D call. The CDR3 is 13 residues long. The germline V and J ends were trimmed by 4 bases and 6 bases, with 15 bases remaining between them. CDR1 is SQVTM and CDR2 is ANQGSEA in the germline V gene. CDR3 bases: TGCAGCGTTGGGCTCCCTCAGAGTGATGGCTACACCTTC. Amino acid sequence: CSVGLPQSDGYTF. Combining the CDR3 with reference TRBV29-1 and TRBJ1-2 gives the whole variable domain SAVISQKPSRDICQRGTSLTIQCQVDSQVTMMFWYRQQPGQSLTLIATANQGSEATYESGFVIDKFPISRPNLTFSTLTVSNMSPEDSSIYLCSVGLPQSDGYTFGSGTRLTVV.

The chain has TRBV18 and TRBJ2-7, with TRBD2 matching 8 bases. V was pared by 6 bases and J by 3 bases, with 13 bases of the junction left unmatched. The CDR3 spans 16 residues. In germline, CDR1 is KGHSH, CDR2 LQKENI. This CDR3 is CASSHAGLAGNYEQYF. In nucleotides, the CDR3 is TGTGCCAGCTCGCATGCCGGGCTAGCGGGCAACTACGAGCAGTACTTC.

This chain connects TRBV27 to TRBJ1-5; no firm D call. With 2 bases removed from V and 0 bases from J, the gap between germline ends came to 8 bases. This CDR3 has 15 amino acids. Germline V lookup: CDR1 MNHEY, CDR2 SMNVEV (reference sequence). The chain's CDR3 is CASSLNRHSNQPQHF. CDR3 in DNA: TGTGCCAGCAGTTTAAATCGTCATAGCAATCAGCCCCAGCATTTT.

The chain couples TRBV5-1 to TRBJ2-5, with D perhaps TRBD1 or TRBD2 (7 bases each). Trimming shortened V by 2 bases and J by 5 bases, and 16 bases separated the two germline ends. This CDR3 has 15 residues. Germline V gives CDR1 SGHRS, CDR2 YFSETQ. CDR3 nucleotides: TGCGCCAGCAGCTTTGACAGGGTCGGGGGGGAGACCCAGTACTTC. This codes for CASSFDRVGGETQYF.

This sequence joins TRBV7-2 and TRBJ2-7; TRBD1 might be the D (5 bases). V was trimmed by 3 bases and J by 4 bases, leaving 10 bases between them. Looked up from germline, CDR1 is SGHTA and CDR2 is FQGNSA. This CDR3 region has 13 residues. The CDR3 loop reads CASSLGLGYEQYF. CDR3 nucleotides: TGTGCCAGCAGCTTGGGGCTCGGTTACGAGCAGTACTTC.

The rearrangement links TRBV2 to TRBJ2-3, with 13 bases lining up with TRBD2. This CDR3 comprises 17 residues. Trimming cost V 6 bases and J 4 bases; bases outside gene matches: 10. Germline CDR1 and CDR2: SNHLY and FYNNEI. CDR3: CASRRTSGRALSDTQYF. The CDR3 DNA is TGTGCCAGCAGAAGAACTAGCGGGAGGGCCCTTTCAGATACGCAGTATTTT.

The chain employs TRBV10-3 and TRBJ2-6; TRBD2 matches at 8 bases. The germline gives CDR1 ENHRY, CDR2 SYGVKD. This CDR3 contains 16 residues. Trimming at V came to 2 bases and at J to 0 bases, leaving 0 bases not matched to a gene. CDR3 loop: CAISEGTSSGANVLTF. In nucleotides, the CDR3 is TGTGCCATCAGTGAGGGGACTAGCTCTGGGGCCAACGTCCTGACTTTC.